Shown below are 22 T cell receptor beta chains from a single sample sequenced in a study of radiotherapy plus CTLA-4 blockade in lung cancer. The repertoire was sequenced with immunoSEQ multiplex PCR; TCRdb's copy has only in-frame clones and lacks some. The top ten hold about 2.2% of the sample, which has some 110,000 clones, about 85% seen once. This sample comprised peripheral blood, obtained from a patient treated with radiotherapy plus ipilimumab. The receptors originated from a human donor with non-small cell lung cancer that progressed on radiotherapy plus ipilimumab. Some clones in this sample may be carry-over from other donors' samples.

V usage is TRBV10-3 and J usage is TRBJ2-5, with D unresolved. The J call may be in error: the DNA end matches TRBJ2-7 better. The CDR3 loop spans 15 amino acids. The germline V gene has CDR1 ENHRY and CDR2 SYGVKD. The DNA of the CDR3 is TGTGCCACCTATTCTACAGTTTCCTCCGGCTACGAGCAGTACTTC. Protein sequence: CATYSTVSSGYEQYF.

The chain combines TRBV27 with TRBJ2-1; 12 bases are shared with TRBD2. Germline V gene sequence: CDR1 MNHEY, CDR2 SMNVEV (reference sequence). V shed 6 bases and J 8 bases; nucleotides not matched to a gene: 8. The length of the CDR3 is 15 residues. CDR3 amino acids: CASSNGLAGWDEQFF. The CDR3 DNA reads as TGTGCCAGCAGCAACGGACTAGCGGGGTGGGATGAGCAGTTCTTC.

This chain uses TRBV5-1 with TRBJ2-3; D not resolved. From germline, CDR1 is SGHRS and CDR2 YFSETQ. This CDR3 has 11 amino acids. Trimming took 4 bases from V and 3 from J, leaving 3 bases between them. The CDR3 loop is CASSSTDTQYF. The CDR3, as DNA: TGCGCCAGCAGCAGTACAGATACGCAGTATTTT.

The chain combines TRBV28 with TRBJ1-1; D not certain. This CDR3 spans 14 amino acids. Germline lookup yields CDR1 MDHEN and CDR2 SYDVKM. V was shortened by 6 bases and J by 2 bases, with 13 bases between the two germline ends. This CDR3 reads CASRFGLYNTEAFF. The CDR3, as DNA: TGTGCCAGCAGATTCGGGCTTTATAACACTGAAGCTTTCTTT.

The J gene is TRBJ2-5, the V gene TRBV10-3, with D maybe TRBD1 (6 bases). Germline V CDR1 and CDR2: ENHRY, SYGVKD. V was shortened by 6 bases and J by 5 bases, with 13 bases between the two germline ends. CDR3 size: 13 residues. CDR3 nucleotide sequence: TGTGCCATCAGGCAGGGACAAGAGGAGACCCAGTACTTC. Its translation is CAIRQGQEETQYF.

The J gene is TRBJ1-4, the V gene TRBV6-1, with D possibly TRBD1 on 6 matching bases. The CDR3 consists of 15 residues. The ends were cut back, 4 bases at V and 5 bases at J, with 14 bases in the middle. Germline-derived CDR1 and CDR2 are MNHNS and SASEGT. This CDR3 reads CASSAYRARNEKLFF. CDR3 nucleotides: TGTGCCAGCAGTGCCTACAGGGCCAGGAATGAAAAACTGTTTTTT.

This chain uses TRBV27 with TRBJ2-1, with TRBD2 as a possible D gene (5 bases). Per the germline V gene, CDR1 is MNHEY and CDR2 is SMNVEV (reference sequence). This CDR3 is built from 13 residues. Trimming took 5 bases from V and 8 from J, leaving 13 bases between them. CDR3 region: CASSLRREYEQFF. CDR3 in DNA: TGTGCCAGCAGTCTGAGAAGGGAGTATGAGCAGTTCTTC.

The J gene is TRBJ2-1, the V gene TRBV2; 7 nucleotides match TRBD1. The CDR3 sequence is 13 residues long. CDR1 and CDR2 from the germline V gene are SNHLY and FYNNEI. With V trimmed by 4 bases and J by 7 bases, 4 bases remained unmatched. The CDR3 DNA is TGTGCCAGCAGTGGGGACAGACAGAATGAGCAGTTCTTC. Translated: CASSGDRQNEQFF.

On this clone itself: The same CDR3 is also encoded by other DNA sequences in this sample. The chain couples TRBV28 to TRBJ2-7; a possible D gene is TRBD1 (5 bases). This CDR3 comprises 15 residues. CDR1 is MDHEN and CDR2 is SYDVKM in the germline V gene. V gave up 5 bases and J gave up 2 bases, with 16 bases separating them. CDR3: CASSPPSGFTYEQYF. CDR3 in DNA: TGTGCCAGCAGTCCCCCCTCAGGGTTCACCTACGAGCAGTACTTC.

The chain links TRBV7-8 to TRBJ1-2; 8 bases line up with TRBD1. The V and J ends lost 4 bases and 4 bases, in that order; junction bases with no gene match: 5. Germline CDR1 is SGHVS and CDR2 is FQNEAQ. The CDR3 sequence is 14 residues long. This CDR3 is CASSSDRGSYGYTF. CDR3 bases: TGTGCCAGCAGCTCAGACAGGGGATCCTATGGCTACACCTTC.

The rearrangement links TRBV27 to TRBJ2-5; D assignment may be TRBD1 or TRBD2 (5 bases each). Germline V gene lookup returns CDR1 MNHEY and CDR2 SMNVEV (reference sequence). CDR3 size: 14 residues. Trimming took 1 base from V and 5 from J, leaving 11 bases between them. The CDR3: CASSLWGSQETQYF. In DNA, the CDR3 is TGTGCCAGCAGTTTATGGGGGTCTCAGGAGACCCAGTACTTC.

V usage is TRBV13 and J usage is TRBJ2-3, with D perhaps matching TRBD1 or TRBD2 (5 bases each). Deletions cut 2 bases from V and 6 bases from J, with 6 bases between. The CDR3 has 12 residues. Per the germline V gene, CDR1 is PRHDT and CDR2 is FYEKMQ (reference sequence). CDR3 nucleotides: TGTGCCAGCAGCTTATGGGGGGATACGCAGTATTTT. It yields the protein CASSLWGDTQYF.

The chain recombines TRBV28 with TRBJ1-6; D is perhaps TRBD1 (6 bases). CDR1 and CDR2 (germline): MDHEN, SYDVKM. This CDR3 comprises 15 residues. The germline V and J ends were trimmed by 2 bases and 10 bases, with 15 bases remaining between them. The CDR3 sequence is CASSLGVRGGSPLHF. The DNA for the CDR3 is TGTGCCAGCAGTTTAGGGGTCAGGGGTGGATCACCCCTCCACTTT.

The chain couples TRBV15 to TRBJ1-2; D uncertain. Germline V gene sequence: CDR1 LNHNV, CDR2 YYDKDF (reference sequence). The V end lost 0 bases, the J end lost 0 bases, and 5 bases lay between the germline ends. The CDR3 has 14 residues. CDR3 region: CATSRDHTNYGYTF. The CDR3 DNA reads TGTGCCACCAGCAGAGACCATACTAACTATGGCTACACCTTC.

This chain joins TRBV7-8 and TRBJ1-3; D call uncertain. Trimming pared 0 bases from V and 4 bases from J, leaving 16 bases between. CDR3 length: 17 amino acids. Germline V gene data show CDR1 as SGHVS and CDR2 as FQNEAQ. The CDR3 region is CASSLARFGRVGNTIYF. DNA for the CDR3: TGTGCCAGCAGCTTAGCGCGATTCGGCAGAGTCGGAAACACCATATATTTT.

This chain connects TRBV5-4 to TRBJ2-5; TRBD1 matches at 7 bases. Germline-derived CDR1 and CDR2 are SGHNT and YYREEE (reference sequence). Unmatched junction bases numbered 5, after V lost 3 bases and J lost 3 bases. The length of the CDR3 is 14 residues. CDR3 protein: CASSSPGTEETQYF. CDR3 in DNA: TGTGCCAGCAGCTCCCCTGGGACAGAAGAGACCCAGTACTTC.

The chain carries TRBV27 and TRBJ2-3; 12 bases agree with TRBD2. The germline CDR1 and CDR2 sequences are MNHEY and SMNVEV (reference sequence). J lost 6 bases, V lost 5 bases, and 6 bases had no gene match. The CDR3 loop spans 15 amino acids. The CDR3: CASSPSGGAWDTQYF. The CDR3 region has the DNA TGTGCCAGCAGTCCTAGCGGGGGGGCCTGGGATACGCAGTATTTT.

The chain links TRBV7-9 to TRBJ1-5, with D maybe TRBD1 (6 bases). Deletions cut 7 bases from V and 4 bases from J, with 17 bases between. Germline CDR1 is SEHNR and CDR2 is FQNEAQ (reference sequence). The CDR3 has 15 amino acids. This CDR3 reads CASTTGQGKNQPQHF. CDR3 bases: TGTGCCAGCACCACGGGTCAGGGGAAGAATCAGCCCCAGCATTTT.

J is TRBJ1-4 and V is TRBV30; D gene unclear. Germline CDR1 reads GTSNPN; CDR2 reads SVGIG (reference sequence). V was pared by 1 base and J by 5 bases, with 8 bases between. This CDR3 region has 13 residues. CDR3 bases: TGTGCCTGGAGTGGGGCCTCGAATGAAAAACTGTTTTTT. Translating gives CAWSGASNEKLFF.

The V gene is TRBV19, the J gene TRBJ1-6; no firm D call. Germline V gene lookup returns CDR1 LNHDA and CDR2 SQIVND (reference sequence). Between the trimmed V and J ends, which lost 5 bases and 10 bases, there was a span of 24 bases. The CDR3 has 17 residues. CDR3 coding DNA: TGTGCCAGTAGTGTTCCAAGGGCAGGTCCAATCGGGTCACCCCTCCACTTT. This sequence encodes CASSVPRAGPIGSPLHF. The full variable domain, in which reference TRBV19 and TRBJ1-6 provide the parts outside the CDR3, is DGGITQSPKYLFRKEGQNVTLSCEQNLNHDAMYWYRQDPGQGLRLIYYSQIVNDFQKGDIAEGYSVSREKKESFPLTVTSAQKNPTAFYLCASSVPRAGPIGSPLHFGNGTRLTVT.

This clone was detected once. The chain employs TRBV7-9 and TRBJ2-1, with TRBD1 matching 8 bases. V was pared by 6 bases and J by 5 bases, with 12 bases of the junction left unmatched. Germline V gives CDR1 SEHNR, CDR2 FQNEAQ (reference sequence). The CDR3 runs to 16 residues. The CDR3 bases are TGTGCCAGCAGAATACTGGACAGGGATGTCCACAATGAGCAGTTCTTC. Amino acids: CASRILDRDVHNEQFF.

Written as DNA, the CDR3 is TGTGCCAGCAGCCCCAGACCGGGACCGCCTACGTACGAGCAGTACTTC. It specifies CASSPRPGPPTYEQYF. This chain links TRBV11-2 with TRBJ2-7; the D gene could be TRBD1 or TRBD2 (5 bases each). Trimming pared 5 bases from V and 4 bases from J, leaving 21 bases between. There are 16 residues in the CDR3. Germline V gene sequence: CDR1 SGHAT, CDR2 FQNNGV. The complete variable domain, with remaining parts taken from reference TRBV11-2 and TRBJ2-7, reads EAGVAQSPRYKIIEKRQSVAFWCNPISGHATLYWYQQILGQGPKLLIQFQNNGVVDDSQLPKDRFSAERLKGVDSTLKIQPAKLEDSAVYLCASSPRPGPPTYEQYFGPGTRLTVT.